This entry features one T cell receptor (beta chain) sequence. The data belong to a study of blood T cell repertoires in COVID-19. Background on the study: Samples taken during acute and convalescent COVID-19 were collected in the United States, Italy and Spain. PBMCs, B-cell-depleted T cells, or T cells were the source of the cDNA or gDNA that made up the material.

This CDR3 contains 17 residues. Trimming cost V 4 bases and J 0 bases; bases outside gene matches: 6. CDR1 SGHRS and CDR2 YFSETQ come from the germline V gene. Authors' methods: For nucleated cells, counts were estimated from reference gene primer amplification. Profiling relied on immunoSEQ multiplex PCR, and the TCRdb table lists in-frame clones only, not all of them. That table is the source of V, J and clone size, and D and trimming were worked out from the DNA. There are tens of thousands of clones in the sample; 65% to 85% occur only once, and around 27% lies in the top ten. The sample comprised peripheral blood. This chain uses TRBV5-1 with TRBJ2-6; 8 bases match TRBD1. The receptor comes from a human donor in a cohort sampled during active COVID-19. CDR3 in DNA: TGCGCCAGCAGCCAGGGGGCGGCCTCCTCTGGGGCCAACGTCCTGACTTTC. Protein: CASSQGAASSGANVLTF.